The next 24 T cell receptor beta chains were all read from a single sample in a study of shared clonotypes between healthy human individuals (dated by TCRdb to the early 2020s). The method was the immunoSEQ multiplex PCR assay. TCRdb obtained this table from immuneACCESS and retained in-frame rearrangements with V and J assigned. These tables miss some clones; where compared with another copy, unresolved V genes account for less than half of the shortfall, and the remainder is unexplained. Present in this sample are fewer than 2.5 million clones, 93% of which were seen just once. The ten largest clonotypes hold 0.36% of the sample. The sample consisted of naive CD4+ T cells from PBMCs. This specimen's cell subset or site label, interpreted: CD45RA+ positively selected. The receptors here all came from a man aged 18 to 30 in good health. Some clones in this sample may be carry-over from other donors' samples.

The CDR3 bases are TGCGCCAGCAGCAGTGGGGGAGGCATGTACGAGCAGTACTTC. Translated, it gives CASSSGGGMYEQYF. This rearrangement joins TRBV5-1 to TRBJ2-7; TRBD2 is a possible D gene (6 bases). The CDR3 loop spans 14 amino acids. V was shortened by 4 bases and J by 4 bases, with 15 bases between the two germline ends. Germline loops: CDR1 SGHRS, CDR2 YFSETQ.

The chain recombines TRBV27 with TRBJ2-7; D is undetermined. The germline V and J ends were trimmed by 3 bases and 3 bases, with 12 bases remaining between them. CDR3 length: 14 residues. Per germline, CDR1 MNHEY and CDR2 SMNVEV (reference sequence). The DNA of the CDR3 is TGTGCCAGCAGTTTCTCCGACACAATCTACGAGCAGTACTTC. It codes for CASSFSDTIYEQYF.

This sequence joins TRBV19 and TRBJ1-1; D ambiguous. Trimming removed 3 bases from V and 1 base from J, with 9 bases in between. CDR3 length: 14 residues. CDR1 is LNHDA, CDR2 SQIVND, per germline (reference sequence). CDR3 residues: CASSMGYKNTEAFF. The CDR3 DNA is TGTGCCAGTAGTATGGGGTACAAGAACACTGAAGCTTTCTTT.

V gene TRBV5-1 combines with J gene TRBJ1-1, with TRBD1 as a possible D gene (6 bases). The length of the CDR3 is 14 residues. The germline CDR1 and CDR2 sequences are SGHRS and YFSETQ. V was trimmed by 5 bases and J by 1 base, leaving 12 bases between them. The CDR3 loop is CASRTEGENTEAFF. DNA of the CDR3: TGCGCCAGCAGGACCGAGGGGGAGAACACTGAAGCTTTCTTT.

V is TRBV5-4 and J is TRBJ2-5; D possibly corresponds to TRBD2 (5 bases). The germline CDR1 and CDR2 sequences are SGHNT and YYREEE (reference sequence). The CDR3 runs 15 residues. The V gene lost 2 bases and the J gene lost 5 bases, with 16 bases spanning the gap. CDR3 DNA sequence: TGTGCCAGCAGCTTTTGGAATTCGGAGGCGGAGACCCAGTACTTC. It specifies CASSFWNSEAETQYF.

This chain uses TRBV15 with TRBJ1-2, with TRBD1 as a possible D gene (5 bases). Germline V gives CDR1 LNHNV, CDR2 YYDKDF (reference sequence). This CDR3 region has 17 residues. V lost 1 base to trimming and J lost 1 base, with 16 bases between them. The CDR3 DNA follows: TGTGCCACCAGCAGAGGCGGGACGGGTTCGATTAACTATGGCTACACCTTC. Protein product: CATSRGGTGSINYGYTF.

The V call is TRBV6-1, the J call TRBJ2-1; 7 bases align to TRBD2. J lost 3 bases, V lost 8 bases, and 1 base had no gene match. CDR3 length: 12 amino acids. Germline loops: CDR1 MNHNS, CDR2 SASEGT. The CDR3 region is CASGLVYNEQFF. For the CDR3, the DNA is TGTGCCAGCGGACTAGTCTACAATGAGCAGTTCTTC.

This chain connects TRBV9 to TRBJ1-1, with 9 bases aligning to TRBD1. The germline V gene encodes CDR1 SGDLS and CDR2 YYNGEE. V shed 2 bases, J shed 1 base, and the junction held 6 bases outside the gene matches. The CDR3 is 16 residues long. CDR3 in amino acids: CASSVGDRDKNTEAFF. CDR3 DNA: TGTGCCAGCAGCGTCGGGGACAGGGATAAGAACACTGAAGCTTTCTTT.

The chain is built from TRBV28 and TRBJ2-1, with TRBD2 matching 12 bases. V shed 4 bases, J shed 6 bases, and the junction held 10 bases outside the gene matches. This CDR3 comprises 17 residues. The germline gives CDR1 MDHEN, CDR2 SYDVKM. The CDR3 loop reads CASSSRLAGAGSNEQFF. DNA for the CDR3: TGTGCCAGCAGTTCGCGACTAGCGGGAGCAGGTAGCAATGAGCAGTTCTTC.

This clone appeared once. The chain employs TRBV27 and TRBJ1-6; 9 bases are shared with TRBD1. Germline V gene sequence: CDR1 MNHEY, CDR2 SMNVEV (reference sequence). The CDR3 contains 19 residues. Trimming removed 5 bases from V and 4 bases from J; junction bases left unmatched: 15. The CDR3 coding sequence is TGTGCCAGCAGTCCACCCCGGCGACAGGGGGTCGGGTATAATTCACCCCTCCACTTT. This codes for CASSPPRRQGVGYNSPLHF.

The rearrangement joins TRBV7-2 to TRBJ2-5; the match to TRBD2 covers 16 bases. CDR1 and CDR2 from the germline V gene are SGHTA and FQGNSA. The ends lost 3 bases at V and 5 bases at J; junction bases unmatched: 6. CDR3 length: 17 amino acids. CDR3 amino acids: CASSFVPGLAGGETQYF. CDR3 nucleotide sequence: TGTGCCAGCAGCTTCGTTCCGGGACTAGCGGGAGGGGAGACCCAGTACTTC.

The chain employs TRBV30 and TRBJ2-3, with 8 bases matching TRBD2. Trimming cost V 7 bases and J 0 bases; bases outside gene matches: 9. The CDR3 spans 15 residues. Germline V gives CDR1 GTSNPN, CDR2 SVGIG (reference sequence). For the CDR3, the DNA is TGTGCCTCCCCTAGCCCTAGCGGGAGCACAGATACGCAGTATTTT. The encoded protein is CASPSPSGSTDTQYF.

This clone was picked up a small number of times. The chain employs TRBV23-1 and TRBJ1-1; D is uncertain. TRBV23-1 is given ORF status, its function remaining uncertain. The length of the CDR3 is 15 residues. V lost 7 bases, J lost 4 bases, and 19 bases lay in between. CDR3 region: CASIRSGPLITEAFF. The CDR3 DNA is TGCGCCAGCATACGATCAGGTCCTTTGATCACTGAAGCTTTCTTT.

V usage is TRBV27 and J usage is TRBJ1-5, with D perhaps matching TRBD1 (5 bases). The CDR3 runs 16 residues. V shed 1 base and J shed 7 bases, with 17 bases lying between them. Germline V gene data show CDR1 as MNHEY and CDR2 as SMNVEV (reference sequence). The CDR3 DNA reads TGTGCCAGCAGTTTATTTAGCAGGGTTTGGTTCCAGCCCCAGCATTTT. Translating gives CASSLFSRVWFQPQHF.

This rearrangement joins TRBV6-1 to TRBJ1-1; D is perhaps TRBD1 (5 bases). Trimming removed 6 bases from V and 1 base from J, with 12 bases in between. The CDR3 is made up of 14 amino acids. CDR1 is MNHNS, CDR2 SASEGT, per germline. CDR3 amino acids: CASSTGRTNTEAFF. The CDR3, as DNA: TGTGCCAGCAGCACAGGACGCACGAACACTGAAGCTTTCTTT.

The chain joins TRBV27 to TRBJ2-4, with 8 bases identical to TRBD2. The trim removed 5 bases at V and 0 bases at J, leaving 12 bases unmatched. CDR3 length equals 18 residues. In germline, CDR1 is MNHEY, CDR2 SMNVEV (reference sequence). The CDR3 loop is CASSPQGLAGLAKNIQYF. CDR3 in DNA: TGTGCCAGCAGTCCCCAGGGGCTAGCGGGCCTAGCCAAAAACATTCAGTACTTC.

This clone appeared a single time. The V gene is TRBV19, the J gene TRBJ2-7, with 8 bases lining up with TRBD1. V dropped 5 bases and J dropped 2; count of bases not matched to a gene: 8. The germline gives CDR1 LNHDA, CDR2 SQIVND (reference sequence). The CDR3 length is 15 residues. For the CDR3, the DNA is TGTGCCAGTAGTGTCCGGGACAGGCTACCCTACGAGCAGTACTTC. Its protein product is CASSVRDRLPYEQYF.

The chain uses TRBV4-3 and TRBJ2-1; a possible D gene is TRBD1 (7 bases). CDR3 length: 16 amino acids. V was trimmed by 5 bases and J by 6 bases, leaving 20 bases between them. Germline V gene lookup returns CDR1 LGHNA and CDR2 YSLEER. The chain's CDR3 is CASSTRTGGVANEQFF. The CDR3 DNA reads as TGCGCCAGCAGCACCCGGACAGGCGGGGTGGCCAATGAGCAGTTCTTC.

Written as DNA, the CDR3 is TGTGCCAGCAGTTCCGGGGGGGCTGTTAACTATGGCTACACCTTC. This sequence encodes CASSSGGAVNYGYTF. The chain has TRBV6-6 and TRBJ1-2; perhaps TRBD1 as D (6 bases). This CDR3 is 15 amino acids long. Trimming left V 4 bases short and J 1 base short, with 13 bases between. The germline gives CDR1 MNHNY, CDR2 SVGAGI (reference sequence).

The V and J genes are TRBV6-5 and TRBJ2-7, with 10 bases that match TRBD2. CDR1 and CDR2 from the germline V gene are MNHEY and SVGAGI. CDR3 length: 15 residues. V shed 6 bases and J 2 bases; nucleotides not matched to a gene: 7. The CDR3 nucleotides read TGTGCCAGCAGCCCCGGTGGGACTAGCGCCTACGAGCAGTACTTC. The encoded protein is CASSPGGTSAYEQYF.

The V gene is TRBV7-3, the J gene TRBJ2-3; D is unresolved. The CDR3 contains 13 residues. The germline V and J ends were trimmed by 10 bases and 4 bases, with 15 bases remaining between them. CDR1 is SGHTA, CDR2 FQGTGA, per germline. As DNA, the CDR3 is TGTGCCACATCACCCGGCGGTCCAGATACGCAGTATTTT. Its translation is CATSPGGPDTQYF.

The chain recombines TRBV9 with TRBJ2-3; D not certain. The germline gives CDR1 SGDLS, CDR2 YYNGEE. The V end was cut by 3 bases, the J end by 4 bases, with 12 bases between. The CDR3 runs 14 residues. The chain's CDR3 is CASSDGPLADTQYF. The CDR3 nucleotides read TGTGCCAGCAGCGACGGGCCTCTGGCAGATACGCAGTATTTT.

This clone has more than one count but fewer than ten. J is TRBJ1-1 and V is TRBV7-6, with TRBD1 identical over 7 bases. The CDR3 is made up of 15 amino acids. The germline V gene has CDR1 SGHVS and CDR2 FNYEAQ. Trimming cost V 5 bases and J 0 bases; bases outside gene matches: 6. The CDR3 sequence: CASSLVGQLNTEAFF. The CDR3 DNA sequence: TGTGCCAGCAGCCTAGTGGGACAGTTGAACACTGAAGCTTTCTTT.

J is TRBJ1-3 and V is TRBV6-5, with D uncertain. Trimming took 2 bases from V and 7 from J, leaving 12 bases between them. CDR1 is MNHEY and CDR2 is SVGAGI in the germline V gene. This CDR3 is 14 amino acids long. CDR3 amino acids: CASSYGIGLNTIYF. As DNA, the CDR3 is TGTGCCAGCAGTTACGGGATAGGACTGAACACCATATATTTT.